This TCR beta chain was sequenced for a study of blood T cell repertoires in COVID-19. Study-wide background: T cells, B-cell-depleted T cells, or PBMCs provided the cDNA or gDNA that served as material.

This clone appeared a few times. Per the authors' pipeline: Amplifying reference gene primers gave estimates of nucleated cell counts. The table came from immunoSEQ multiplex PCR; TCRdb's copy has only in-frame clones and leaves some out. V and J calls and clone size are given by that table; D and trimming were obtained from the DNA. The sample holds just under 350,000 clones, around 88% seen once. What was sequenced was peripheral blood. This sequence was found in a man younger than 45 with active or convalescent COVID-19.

The CDR3 is CASSYYGGTGAPEAFF. The CDR3 nucleotides read TGTGCCAGCAGTTACTACGGCGGGACAGGGGCTCCCGAAGCTTTCTTT. This chain links TRBV6-5 with TRBJ1-1; 10 bases are a match to TRBD1. J was trimmed by 8 bases and V by 1 base; bases with no gene match: 10. The germline gives CDR1 MNHEY, CDR2 SVGAGI. The CDR3 totals 16 residues.